This TCR beta chain was retrieved from a study of control samples from healthy donors and cancer patients (dated by TCRdb to 2018 to 2021). Trimming takes 0 bases off V and 2 bases off J; junction bases not matched to a gene: 7. The germline V gene (reference sequence) sets CDR1 to LGHDT and CDR2 to YNNKEL. The CDR3 holds 18 amino acids from the cysteine to the phenylalanine. Only CDR3 DNA is held: 54 bases, read in frame from base 1. The library was built by means of the immunoSEQ multiplex PCR assay. Imported from immuneACCESS, the table was reduced by TCRdb to in-frame sequences with V and J called. These copies leave out some clones; in studies compared against another copy, an unresolved V gene accounts for under half, and the cause of the remainder is not known. The sample table holds 46,000 or so clones, of which more than 85% were seen once. Of the sample, about 20% is held by the ten largest clones.

This clone was observed once. Its target antigen remains unknown. Base qualities are not provided; no much larger clone lies one nucleotide away. The chain employs TRBV3-1 (or the pseudogene TRBV3-2) and TRBJ1-4; 9 junctional bases match TRBD1. The receptor's source is a woman aged 50 to 65 with head and neck cancer. The sequenced material came from PBMCs. The nucleotide sequence reads TGTGCCAGCAGCCAAGATAATGGACAGGGGTGGACTAATGAAAAACTGTTTTTT. It translates as CASSQDNGQGWTNEKLFF.